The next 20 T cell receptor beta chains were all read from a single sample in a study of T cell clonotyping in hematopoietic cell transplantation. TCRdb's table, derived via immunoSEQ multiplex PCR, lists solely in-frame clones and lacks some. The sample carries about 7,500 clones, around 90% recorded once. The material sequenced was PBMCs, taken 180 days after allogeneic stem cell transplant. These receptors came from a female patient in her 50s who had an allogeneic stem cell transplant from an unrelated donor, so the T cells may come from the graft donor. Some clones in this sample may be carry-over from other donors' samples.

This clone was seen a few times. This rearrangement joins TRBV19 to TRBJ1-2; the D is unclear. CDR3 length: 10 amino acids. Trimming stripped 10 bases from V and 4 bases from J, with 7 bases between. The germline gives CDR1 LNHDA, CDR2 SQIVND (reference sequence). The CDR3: CATEAYGYTF. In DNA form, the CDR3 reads TGTGCCACTGAGGCCTATGGCTACACCTTC.

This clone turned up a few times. CDR3 amino acids: CASSLGSNSNQPQHF. In nucleotides, the CDR3 is TGTGCCAGCAGCTTAGGCTCCAATAGCAATCAGCCCCAGCATTTT. The chain recombines TRBV7-2 with TRBJ1-5, with D unresolved. With 1 base removed from V and 0 bases from J, the gap between germline ends came to 7 bases. Germline V lookup: CDR1 SGHTA, CDR2 FQGNSA. CDR3 length equals 15 residues.

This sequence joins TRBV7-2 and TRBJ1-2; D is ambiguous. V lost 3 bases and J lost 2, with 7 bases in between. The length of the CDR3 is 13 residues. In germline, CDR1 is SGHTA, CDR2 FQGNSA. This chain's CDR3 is CASSFGKNYGYTF. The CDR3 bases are TGTGCCAGCAGCTTTGGCAAGAACTATGGCTACACCTTC.

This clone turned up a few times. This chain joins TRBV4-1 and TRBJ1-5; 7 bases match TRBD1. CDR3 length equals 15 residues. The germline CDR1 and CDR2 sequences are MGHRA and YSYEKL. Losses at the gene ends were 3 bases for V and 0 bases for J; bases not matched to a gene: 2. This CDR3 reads CASSQGDSSNQPQHF. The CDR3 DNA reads TGCGCCAGCAGCCAGGGGGACAGTAGCAATCAGCCCCAGCATTTT.

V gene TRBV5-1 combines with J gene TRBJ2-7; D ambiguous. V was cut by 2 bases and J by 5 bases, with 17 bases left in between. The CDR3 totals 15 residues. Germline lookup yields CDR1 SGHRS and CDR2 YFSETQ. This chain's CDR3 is CASSFSSPVGNEQYF. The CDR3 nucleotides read TGCGCCAGCAGCTTTTCGTCCCCGGTGGGAAACGAGCAGTACTTC.

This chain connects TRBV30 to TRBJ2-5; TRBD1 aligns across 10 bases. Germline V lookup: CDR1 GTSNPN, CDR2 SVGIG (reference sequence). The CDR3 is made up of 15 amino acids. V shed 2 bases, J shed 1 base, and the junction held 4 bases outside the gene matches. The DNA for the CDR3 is TGTGCCTGGAGTAGGACAGGGGGACTCCAAGAGACCCAGTACTTC. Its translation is CAWSRTGGLQETQYF.

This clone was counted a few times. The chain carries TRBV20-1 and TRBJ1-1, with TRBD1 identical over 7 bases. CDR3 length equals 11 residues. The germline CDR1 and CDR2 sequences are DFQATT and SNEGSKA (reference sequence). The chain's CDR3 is CRGRGPTEAFF. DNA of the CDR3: TGCAGGGGGAGGGGGCCCACTGAAGCTTTCTTT.

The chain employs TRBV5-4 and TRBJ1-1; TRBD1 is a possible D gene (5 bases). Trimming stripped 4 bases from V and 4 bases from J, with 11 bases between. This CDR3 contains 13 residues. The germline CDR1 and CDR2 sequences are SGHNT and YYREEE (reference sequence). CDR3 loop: CASSTGQGTEAFF. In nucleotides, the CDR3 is TGTGCCAGCAGCACGGGGCAGGGCACTGAAGCTTTCTTT.

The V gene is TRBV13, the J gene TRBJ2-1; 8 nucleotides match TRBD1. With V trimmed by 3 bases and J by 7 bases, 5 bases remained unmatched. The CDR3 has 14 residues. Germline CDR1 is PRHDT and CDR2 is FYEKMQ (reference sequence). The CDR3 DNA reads TGTGCCAGCAGCTTCGGGACAGGAGTAAATGAGCAGTTCTTC. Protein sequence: CASSFGTGVNEQFF.

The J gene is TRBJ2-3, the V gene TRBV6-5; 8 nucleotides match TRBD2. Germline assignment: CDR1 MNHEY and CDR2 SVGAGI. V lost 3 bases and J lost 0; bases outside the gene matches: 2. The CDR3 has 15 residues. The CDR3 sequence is CASSYTSGSTDTQYF. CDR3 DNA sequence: TGTGCCAGCAGTTATACTAGCGGAAGCACAGATACGCAGTATTTT.

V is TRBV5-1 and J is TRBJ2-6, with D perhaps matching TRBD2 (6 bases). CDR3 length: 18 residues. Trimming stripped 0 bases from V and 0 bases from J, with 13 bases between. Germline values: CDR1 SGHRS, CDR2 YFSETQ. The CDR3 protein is CASSLGGGARSGANVLTF. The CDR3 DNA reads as TGCGCCAGCAGCTTGGGCGGCGGGGCTCGCTCTGGGGCCAACGTCCTGACTTTC. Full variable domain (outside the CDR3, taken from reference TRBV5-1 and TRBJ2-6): KAGVTQTPRYLIKTRGQQVTLSCSPISGHRSVSWYQQTPGQGLQFLFEYFSETQRNKGNFPGRFSGRQFSNSRSEMNVSTLELGDSALYLCASSLGGGARSGANVLTFGAGSRLTVL.

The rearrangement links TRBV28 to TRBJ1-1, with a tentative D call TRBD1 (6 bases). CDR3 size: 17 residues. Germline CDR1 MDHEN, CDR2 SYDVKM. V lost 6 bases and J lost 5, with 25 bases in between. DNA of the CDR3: TGTGCCAGCAGCCCTCCCGGTAGGGGGATCGGGGAAACTGAAGCTTTCTTT. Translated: CASSPPGRGIGETEAFF. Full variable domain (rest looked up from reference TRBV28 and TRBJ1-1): DVKVTQSSRYLVKRTGEKVFLECVQDMDHENMFWYRQDPGLGLRLIYFSYDVKMKEKGDIPEGYSVSREKKERFSLILESASTNQTSMYLCASSPPGRGIGETEAFFGQGTRLTVV.

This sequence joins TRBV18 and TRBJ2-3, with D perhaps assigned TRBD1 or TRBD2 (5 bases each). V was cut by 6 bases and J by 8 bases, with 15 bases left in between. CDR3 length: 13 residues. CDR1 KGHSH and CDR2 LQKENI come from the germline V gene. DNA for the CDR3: TGTGCCAGCTCCCTGGGCTTGAGGGGTACGCAGTATTTT. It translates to CASSLGLRGTQYF.

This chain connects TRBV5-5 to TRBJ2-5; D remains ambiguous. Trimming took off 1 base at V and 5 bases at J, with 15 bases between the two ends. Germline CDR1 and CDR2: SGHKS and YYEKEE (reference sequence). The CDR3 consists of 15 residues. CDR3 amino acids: CASSLLGSPGETQYF. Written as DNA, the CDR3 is TGTGCCAGCAGCTTGTTAGGGTCGCCTGGGGAGACCCAGTACTTC.

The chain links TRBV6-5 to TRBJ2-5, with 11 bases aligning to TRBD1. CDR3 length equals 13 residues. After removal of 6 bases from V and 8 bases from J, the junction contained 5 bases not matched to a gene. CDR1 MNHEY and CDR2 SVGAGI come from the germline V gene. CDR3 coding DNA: TGTGCCAGCAGACCCGGACAGGGGGCTACCCAGTACTTC. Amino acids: CASRPGQGATQYF.

The CDR3 region has the DNA TGCGCCAGCAGCCAAGATCCCGGGACGAAACAAGAGACCCAGTACTTC. Amino acids: CASSQDPGTKQETQYF. The rearrangement links TRBV4-1 to TRBJ2-5; D assignment may be TRBD1 or TRBD2 (5 bases each). This CDR3 is 16 amino acids long. V lost 0 bases to trimming and J lost 2 bases, with 13 bases between them. CDR1 and CDR2 (germline): MGHRA, YSYEKL.

The chain's CDR3 is CASSTGSETQYF. The CDR3 nucleotides read TGTGCCAGCAGTACCGGGAGTGAGACCCAGTACTTC. The genes are TRBV11-2 and TRBJ2-5; possible D gene TRBD2, 6 bases. Trimming cost V 6 bases and J 5 bases, with 10 bases left between them. The CDR3 is 12 residues long. From germline, CDR1 is SGHAT and CDR2 FQNNGV.

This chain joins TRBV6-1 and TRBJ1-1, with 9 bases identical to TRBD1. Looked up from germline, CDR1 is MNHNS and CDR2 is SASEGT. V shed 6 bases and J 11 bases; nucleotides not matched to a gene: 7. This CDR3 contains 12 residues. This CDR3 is CASRRTGDWAFF. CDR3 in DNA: TGTGCCAGCAGGCGGACAGGGGATTGGGCTTTCTTT.

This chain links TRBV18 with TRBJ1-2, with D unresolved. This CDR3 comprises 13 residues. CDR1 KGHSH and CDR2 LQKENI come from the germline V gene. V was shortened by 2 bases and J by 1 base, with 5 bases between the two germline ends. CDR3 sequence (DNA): TGTGCCAGCTCACCAGACAATAACTATGGCTACACCTTC. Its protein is CASSPDNNYGYTF. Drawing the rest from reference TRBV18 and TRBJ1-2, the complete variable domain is NAGVMQNPRHLVRRRGQEARLRCSPMKGHSHVYWYRQLPEEGLKFMVYLQKENIIDESGMPKERFSAEFPKEGPSILRIQQVVRGDSAAYFCASSPDNNYGYTFGSGTRLTVV.

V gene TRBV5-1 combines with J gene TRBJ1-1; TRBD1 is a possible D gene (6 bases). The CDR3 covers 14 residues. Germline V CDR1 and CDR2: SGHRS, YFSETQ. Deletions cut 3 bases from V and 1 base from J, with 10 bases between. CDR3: CASSSGQRNTEAFF. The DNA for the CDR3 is TGCGCCAGCAGCTCGGGACAAAGGAACACTGAAGCTTTCTTT.